This is a list of T cell receptor beta chains from one sample in a study of T cell changes during pregnancy in multiple sclerosis. Produced via immunoSEQ multiplex PCR; TCRdb's table is partial and in-frame only. In the table there are about 33,000 clones, around 90% of which are singletons. Sequences were derived from CD4+ T cells from peripheral blood mononuclear cells, sampled in the third trimester of pregnancy. The receptors originated from a female donor in good health, enrolled as a control in a pregnancy study. Each CDR3 is given with its conserved first and last residue. D genes are given only for firm matches. Some rows have no size entry. The others give once, few or many, or a class for an expanded clone.

>TRBD1|TRBV7-9|-|TRBJ2-1
CASGPGQKSEQFF
TGTGCCAGCGGACCGGGACAGAAATCTGAGCAGTTCTTC
>TRBD1|TRBV5-5|-|TRBJ1-5
CASSFNRGNQPQHF
TGTGCCAGCAGCTTCAACAGGGGGAATCAGCCCCAGCATTTT
>-|TRBV13|-|TRBJ2-5
CASSLVQQETQYF
TGTGCCAGCAGCTTAGTACAGCAAGAGACCCAGTACTTC
>TRBD2|TRBV4-2|-|TRBJ2-5
CASSQEEMRGGRQETQYF
TGTGCCAGCAGCCAAGAGGAAATGCGGGGGGGTAGGCAAGAGACCCAGTACTTC
>TRBD1|TRBV28|-|TRBJ2-5
CAGSGQGRNEETQYF
TGTGCCGGCAGCGGACAGGGTAGGAACGAAGAGACCCAGTACTTC
>-|TRBV5-6|-|TRBJ1-5
CASSRTGNQPQHF
TGTGCCAGCAGCAGGACGGGAAATCAGCCCCAGCATTTT
>TRBD2|TRBV5-1|-|TRBJ2-3
CASSLAGEGGEYF
TGCGCCAGCAGCTTGGCCGGCGAGGGAGGGGAGTATTTT
>-|TRBV29-1|-|TRBJ1-6
CSVCFWDFIGEF
TGCAGCGTATGCTTTTGGGACTTTATTGGAGAGTTT
>TRBD2|TRBV28|-|TRBJ2-7
CASSPASGRAFYEQYF
TGTGCCAGCAGTCCTGCAAGCGGGAGGGCCTTCTACGAGCAGTACTTC
>-|TRBV15|-|TRBJ1-5
CATSARTHQPQHF
TGTGCCACCAGCGCTCGGACTCATCAGCCCCAGCATTTT
>-|TRBV9|-|TRBJ2-1
CASSAGLLDNEQFF
TGTGCCAGCAGCGCGGGACTGCTCGACAATGAGCAGTTCTTC
>TRBD1|TRBV6-6|few|TRBJ2-3
CASSYSGGVVDTQYF
TGTGCCAGCAGTTACTCAGGGGGCGTAGTAGATACGCAGTATTTT
>TRBD1|TRBV12-5|-|TRBJ1-1
CASGLVLGQGPVNTEAFF
TGTGCTAGTGGTTTGGTACTGGGACAGGGTCCCGTGAACACTGAAGCTTTCTTT
>-|TRBV2|-|TRBJ1-4
CASSEVRDSNEKLFF
TGTGCCAGCAGTGAAGTGAGAGACAGCAATGAAAAACTGTTTTTT
>-|TRBV28|-|TRBJ1-2
CASSGRTVDGYGYTF
TGTGCCAGCAGTGGGCGCACGGTCGATGGTTATGGCTACACCTTC
>-|TRBV4-3|-|TRBJ1-6
CASSQDTTNSPLHF
TGCGCCAGCAGCCAAGACACTACAAATTCACCCCTCCACTTT
>-|TRBV4-1|-|TRBJ1-5
CASSQVGKGPLAQPQHF
TGCGCCAGCAGCCAAGTTGGTAAGGGGCCTCTTGCTCAGCCCCAGCATTTT
>-|TRBV5-1|-|TRBJ1-1
CASSIGQYANTEAFF
TGCGCCAGCAGCATAGGACAGTATGCAAACACTGAAGCTTTCTTT
>-|TRBV27|-|TRBJ2-5
CASSLGRLQETQYF
TGTGCCAGCAGTTTAGGCCGACTCCAAGAGACCCAGTACTTC
>-|TRBV5-1|-|TRBJ1-2
CASSLGTVISNYGYTF
TGCGCCAGCAGCTTGGGGACAGTGATCTCTAACTATGGCTACACCTTC
>TRBD2|TRBV5-4|-|TRBJ2-5
CASSSGTSGGLGETQYF
TGTGCCAGCAGCAGCGGGACTAGCGGGGGTCTGGGGGAGACCCAGTACTTC
>TRBD1|TRBV18|-|TRBJ2-3
CASSQGQGIGDTQYF
TGTGCCAGCTCCCAGGGACAGGGGATAGGAGATACGCAGTATTTT
>-|TRBV20-1|-|TRBJ1-1
CSASLNTEAFF
TGCAGTGCTAGCTTGAACACTGAAGCTTTCTTT
>TRBD1|TRBV25-1|-|TRBJ1-5
CASGGGTGLFQPQHF
TGTGCCAGCGGGGGCGGGACAGGGCTTTTTCAGCCCCAGCATTTT
>-|TRBV28|-|TRBJ2-3
CASSSNTDTQYF
TGTGCCAGCAGTTCCAACACAGATACGCAGTATTTT
>TRBD1|TRBV5-1|-|TRBJ1-2
CASSLTGGKVGYTF
TGCGCCAGCAGCCTGACAGGGGGGAAGGTTGGCTACACCTTC
>TRBD1|TRBV9|once|TRBJ1-5
CASSVADRQPQHF
TGTGCCAGCAGCGTAGCGGACAGGCAGCCCCAGCATTTT
>TRBD1|TRBV7-2|-|TRBJ1-1
CASSQTGVEAFF
TGTGCCAGCAGCCAGACAGGGGTTGAAGCTTTCTTT
>-|TRBV5-1|-|TRBJ2-5
CASSSTPDSLGETQYF
TGCGCCAGCAGCTCTACTCCGGACAGTTTGGGGGAGACCCAGTACTTC
>-|TRBV2|-|TRBJ1-1
CASSEQGMSTEAFF
TGTGCCAGCAGTGAACAGGGGATGTCCACTGAAGCTTTCTTT
>TRBD1|TRBV5-1|-|TRBJ2-1
CASSLPSYRDSSYNEQFF
TGCGCCAGCAGCTTGCCCTCTTACCGGGACAGCTCCTACAATGAGCAGTTCTTC
>-|TRBV4-1|-|TRBJ2-4
CASSQLAKEAISKNIQYF
TGCGCCAGCAGCCAGCTAGCGAAGGAGGCTATATCTAAAAACATTCAGTACTTC
>-|TRBV11-2|-|TRBJ1-1
CASSTQGRGEAFF
TGTGCCAGCAGCACACAGGGTCGAGGTGAAGCTTTCTTT
>-|TRBV18|-|TRBJ2-3
CASSPDGGLTQYF
TGTGCCAGCTCACCAGACGGGGGGCTTACGCAGTATTTT
>TRBD2|TRBV7-6|-|TRBJ2-3
CASSLTPTSGRVDTQYF
TGTGCCAGCAGCTTAACGCCTACTAGCGGGAGGGTGGATACGCAGTATTTT
>TRBD2|TRBV7-8|-|TRBJ2-3
CASSSLAGADTQYF
TGTGCCAGCAGCTCTCTAGCGGGAGCAGATACGCAGTATTTT
>-|TRBV5-1|-|TRBJ1-2
CASRLDKAGYGYTF
TGCGCCAGCAGACTGGACAAGGCGGGATATGGCTACACCTTC
>TRBD2|TRBV28|once|TRBJ2-7
CASRRTSGILSYEQYF
TGTGCCAGCAGGAGGACTAGCGGGATTCTCTCCTACGAGCAGTACTTC
>TRBD1|TRBV5-5|-|TRBJ2-7
CASSFRQGPYEQYF
TGTGCCAGCAGCTTTAGACAGGGTCCCTACGAGCAGTACTTC
>-|TRBV10-3|-|TRBJ2-3
CAISGTGGDTQYF
TGTGCCATCAGCGGGACTGGGGGAGATACGCAGTATTTT
>TRBD2|TRBV5-8|-|TRBJ2-7
CASSSGGFSYEQYF
TGTGCCAGCAGCTCGGGGGGGTTCTCCTACGAGCAGTACTTC
>-|TRBV6-1|-|TRBJ1-4
CASSGPGTLSEKLFF
TGTGCCAGCAGCGGCCCGGGGACATTAAGTGAAAAACTGTTTTTT
>-|TRBV19|-|TRBJ2-2
CASQRRVASTGELFF
TGTGCCAGCCAGAGAAGGGTAGCGAGCACCGGGGAGCTGTTTTTT
>TRBD1|TRBV19|-|TRBJ1-5
CASTAGQGRQPQHF
TGTGCCAGTACTGCGGGACAGGGGAGGCAGCCCCAGCATTTT
>-|TRBV9|once|TRBJ2-2
CASSVVRAANTGELFF
TGTGCCAGCAGCGTAGTTCGCGCCGCGAACACCGGGGAGCTGTTTTTT
>-|TRBV5-6|-|TRBJ2-2
CASSLRFGSTSNTGELFF
TGTGCCAGCAGCTTGAGGTTTGGGAGTACCTCGAACACCGGGGAGCTGTTTTTT
>-|TRBV15|-|TRBJ1-2
CATSRDLGAAYGYTF
TGTGCCACCAGCAGAGATTTAGGAGCTGCCTATGGCTACACCTTC
>-|TRBV27|-|TRBJ1-2
CASSAQGLGYGYTF
TGTGCCAGCAGTGCACAGGGACTAGGCTATGGCTACACCTTC
>TRBD2|TRBV6-5|-|TRBJ2-3
CASGIGLAGGPEYF
TGTGCCAGCGGAATCGGACTAGCGGGGGGGCCCGAGTATTTT
>-|TRBV2|-|TRBJ2-3
CASLWGPGTDTQYF
TGTGCCAGCCTGTGGGGGCCGGGCACAGATACGCAGTATTTT
>-|TRBV4-1|-|TRBJ1-2
CASSGGTYGYTF
TGCGCCAGTTCAGGAGGAACGTATGGCTACACCTTC
>TRBD1|TRBV28|-|TRBJ1-1
CASSGTGRPAFF
TGTGCCAGCAGTGGGACAGGCCGTCCAGCTTTCTTT
>-|TRBV15|-|TRBJ1-1
CATSREGARGPNTEAFF
TGTGCCACCAGCAGAGAGGGGGCGCGTGGGCCAAACACTGAAGCTTTCTTT